These 30 T cell receptor beta chains were sequenced from one sample in a study of T cells in Graves' hyperthyroidism and ophthalmopathy. RNA transcripts gave rise to amplified TCR beta CDR3 regions. Carried out on the TCR CDR3, a first-round RT-PCR used the HTBI primer set. MiXCR, applied by TCRdb to the multiplex PCR reads, yields one record per CDR3 protein. The repertoire holds about 500,000 distinct CDR3 sequences, with approximately 15% as singletons. Material for sequencing was blood. Receptor source: a woman aged 18-29 years with Graves' hyperthyroidism.

Only a few counts were recorded for this clonotype. The rearrangement links TRBV18 to TRBJ2-3; D possibly corresponds to TRBD1 (6 bases). Germline V lookup: CDR1 KGHSH, CDR2 LQKENI. Trimming took 8 bases from V and 2 from J, leaving 11 bases between them. This CDR3 has 13 residues. The CDR3 DNA sequence: TGTGCCAGCACGGACAGCTTCACAGATACGCAGTATTTT. The encoded protein is CASTDSFTDTQYF.

This clonotype was observed many times. The chain is built from TRBV11-2 and TRBJ2-6; D is perhaps TRBD1 (6 bases). Germline V CDR1 and CDR2: SGHAT, FQNNGV. This CDR3 contains 15 residues. V lost 5 bases and J 4 bases, leaving 12 bases between the germline ends. CDR3 protein: CASSPHRAGANVLTF. The CDR3 DNA sequence: TGTGCCAGCAGCCCTCACAGGGCAGGGGCCAACGTCCTGACTTTC.

This clonotype was counted ten times or more. V usage is TRBV11-2 and J usage is TRBJ2-3, with 9 bases that match TRBD2. Germline V CDR1 and CDR2: SGHAT, FQNNGV. The ends lost 6 bases at V and 4 bases at J; junction bases unmatched: 5. The CDR3 has 14 amino acids. CDR3 amino acids: CASRIAGAPDTQYF. CDR3 sequence (DNA): TGTGCCAGCAGGATAGCGGGAGCGCCAGATACGCAGTATTTT.

This clonotype has at least ten counts. V gene TRBV28 combines with J gene TRBJ1-2; 12 bases fit TRBD1. The germline CDR1 and CDR2 sequences are MDHEN and SYDVKM. V lost 8 bases, J lost 5 bases, and 15 bases stayed unmatched. The CDR3 covers 17 residues. CDR3 residues: CASHSRDRGPKRYGYTF. CDR3 coding DNA: TGTGCCAGCCACTCCCGGGACAGGGGGCCTAAGAGGTATGGCTACACCTTC.

Concerning this clonotype: At one end the junction does not follow the germline gene, possibly because of a read error. The rearrangement uses TRBV24-1 and TRBJ1-1, with a weak D call TRBD1 (5 bases). Per germline, CDR1 KGHDR and CDR2 SFDVKD. There are 13 residues in the CDR3. CDR3 bases: TGTGCCACTTCCGGGACCGTGAACACTGAAGCTTCCTTT. Protein: CATSGTVNTEASF.

This clonotype has ten or more counts. One end of the junction fails to match germline, which may point to a read error. The chain couples TRBV7-9 to TRBJ1-1, with D uncertain. CDR1 is SEHNR, CDR2 FQNEAQ, per germline (reference sequence). The CDR3 is 14 amino acids. This CDR3 is CASSSLGGNPEAFF. CDR3 DNA: TGTGCCAGCAGCTCTCTGGGAGGGAACCCTGAAGCTTTCTTT. The whole variable domain, filled in from reference TRBV7-9 and TRBJ1-1, reads DTGVSQNPRHKITKRGQNVTFRCDPISEHNRLYWYRQTLGQGPEFLTYFQNEAQLEKSRLLSDRFSAERPKGSFSTLEIQRTEQGDSAMYLCASSSLGGNPEAFFGQGTRLTVV.

In its sample, this clonotype was seen many times. This chain links TRBV7-9 with TRBJ1-1, with D hard to call. This CDR3 has 15 amino acids. Germline assignment: CDR1 SEHNR and CDR2 FQNEAQ (reference sequence). Trimming left V 7 bases short and J 1 base short, with 16 bases between. CDR3 nucleotides: TGTGCCAGCACCCCGTTAGGCCTGGCGAACACTGAAGCTTTCTTT. It is translated as CASTPLGLANTEAFF. Full variable domain (remainder filled in from reference TRBV7-9 and TRBJ1-1): DTGVSQNPRHKITKRGQNVTFRCDPISEHNRLYWYRQTLGQGPEFLTYFQNEAQLEKSRLLSDRFSAERPKGSFSTLEIQRTEQGDSAMYLCASTPLGLANTEAFFGQGTRLTVV.

There are a few counts of this clonotype. This sequence joins TRBV24-1 and TRBJ2-3; maybe TRBD2 (7 bases). Germline lookup yields CDR1 KGHDR and CDR2 SFDVKD. With 5 bases removed from V and 3 bases from J, the gap between germline ends came to 14 bases. CDR3 length: 15 residues. The CDR3 coding sequence is TGTGCCACCAGTGTCCGGGGGGCAGGGACAGATACGCAGTATTTT. Translation: CATSVRGAGTDTQYF.

This rearrangement joins TRBV7-2 to TRBJ1-2, with a possible D match to TRBD1 (5 bases). The ends were cut back, 0 bases at V and 4 bases at J, with 15 bases in the middle. This CDR3 contains 16 residues. Germline loops: CDR1 SGHTA, CDR2 FQGNSA. The CDR3 DNA sequence: TGTGCCAGCAGCTTAGCAGCAGGGAATTACGGCTATGGCTACACCTTC. The encoded protein is CASSLAAGNYGYGYTF.

Many counts were recorded for this clonotype. This sequence joins TRBV6-5 and TRBJ2-5; D might be TRBD1 (6 bases). The CDR3 has 15 residues. Looked up from germline, CDR1 is MNHEY and CDR2 is SVGAGI. The V end was cut by 2 bases, the J end by 2 bases, with 12 bases between. The CDR3 region is CASSYGAGVQETQYF. CDR3 bases: TGTGCCAGCAGTTACGGGGCAGGGGTTCAAGAGACCCAGTACTTC.

This clonotype was counted many times. Here the CDR3 reads CASSLSLGGHSYNSPLHF. The CDR3 DNA follows: TGTGCCAGCAGTTTATCCCTCGGGGGACACTCCTATAATTCACCCCTCCACTTT. V gene TRBV27 combines with J gene TRBJ1-6; tentative D call: TRBD1 (6 bases). Trimming shortened V by 0 bases and J by 0 bases, and 12 bases separated the two germline ends. The germline V gene encodes CDR1 MNHEY and CDR2 SMNVEV (reference sequence). The length of the CDR3 is 18 residues.

V and J are TRBV9 and TRBJ1-1; D unclear. The CDR3 runs 12 residues. Per the germline V gene, CDR1 is SGDLS and CDR2 is YYNGEE. V gave up 0 bases and J gave up 5 bases, with 5 bases separating them. Here the CDR3 DNA reads TGTGCCAGCAGCGTAGTCGAGACTGAAGCTTTCTTT. Translating it yields CASSVVETEAFF.

A few counts support this clonotype. The chain carries TRBV7-2 and TRBJ2-5; 7 positions match TRBD1. The J segment lost 2 bases and the V segment lost 3 bases, leaving 6 bases of the junction unmatched. The CDR3 is made up of 15 amino acids. The germline V gene has CDR1 SGHTA and CDR2 FQGNSA. The CDR3 loop is CASSLRWDSQETQYF. DNA for the CDR3: TGTGCCAGCAGCTTGAGATGGGACAGTCAAGAGACCCAGTACTTC.

This clonotype was counted between two and nine times. The genes are TRBV5-1 and TRBJ2-3, with D unresolved. Trimming took 0 bases from V and 2 from J, leaving 7 bases between them. The CDR3 runs to 14 residues. CDR1 and CDR2 from the germline V gene are SGHRS and YFSETQ. The DNA for the CDR3 is TGCGCCAGCAGCTTGGAGGGCCACACAGATACGCAGTATTTT. This codes for CASSLEGHTDTQYF. Full variable domain (rest looked up from reference TRBV5-1 and TRBJ2-3): KAGVTQTPRYLIKTRGQQVTLSCSPISGHRSVSWYQQTPGQGLQFLFEYFSETQRNKGNFPGRFSGRQFSNSRSEMNVSTLELGDSALYLCASSLEGHTDTQYFGPGTRLTVL.

For this clonotype: The CDR3 does not end in the conserved phenylalanine or tryptophan, so this is likely a read error. V is TRBV5-4 and J is TRBJ2-1, with no clear D. Germline CDR1 and CDR2: SGHNT and YYREEE (reference sequence). The CDR3 extends over 15 amino acids. Trimming removed 0 bases from V and 4 bases from J, with 11 bases in between. The CDR3 coding sequence is TGTGCCAGCAGCTTGGAAATAGCAAGGTACAATGAGCAGTTCTCC. Protein: CASSLEIARYNEQFS.

This clonotype was seen many times. V and J are TRBV6-2 or TRBV6-3 and TRBJ1-5, with D possibly matching TRBD1 (5 bases). This CDR3 spans 15 amino acids. The V gene lost 2 bases and the J gene lost 1 base, with 9 bases spanning the gap. Germline CDR1 is MNHEY and CDR2 is SVGEGT. As DNA, the CDR3 is TGTGCCAGCAGTTACAAGAGGGACAGCAATCAGCCCCAGCATTTT. Translated, it gives CASSYKRDSNQPQHF.

The gene calls are TRBV6-2 or TRBV6-3 and TRBJ2-3, with 8 positions matching TRBD1. Germline V CDR1 and CDR2: MNHEY, SVGEGT. This CDR3 is 15 amino acids long. V gave up 8 bases and J gave up 3 bases; unmatched junction bases: 10. The CDR3 sequence is CASRSGQGRTDTQYF. CDR3 bases: TGTGCCAGCCGGTCAGGACAGGGTCGTACAGATACGCAGTATTTT.

This clonotype was counted many times. CDR3 bases: TGTGCCAGCAGCCCCGACAGGGGGATCGCAGATACGCAGTATTTT. This sequence encodes CASSPDRGIADTQYF. The chain employs TRBV11-1 and TRBJ2-3, with 9 nucleotides matching TRBD1. Trimming removed 5 bases from V and 4 bases from J; junction bases left unmatched: 7. The germline CDR1 and CDR2 sequences are SGHAT and FQDESV (reference sequence). CDR3 size: 15 residues.

The count of this clonotype is one. One base away lies a much larger clone, so this may be a sequencing read error. The V and J genes are TRBV3-1 and TRBJ2-7; a possible D gene is TRBD1 (6 bases). The V gene's germline CDR1 is LGHDT and CDR2 YNNKEL (reference sequence). This CDR3 is built from 15 residues. CDR3 residues: CASSQDTTGIYEPYF. The CDR3 DNA sequence: TGTGCCAGCAGCCAAGATACAACAGGGATATACGAGCCGTACTTC.

As to this clonotype: One end of the junction fails to match germline, which may point to a read error. The rearrangement links TRBV20-1 to TRBJ2-1, with 10 bases lining up with TRBD2. CDR3 length: 16 residues. The germline gives CDR1 DFQATT, CDR2 SNEGSKA (reference sequence). This CDR3 is CSASGRSGGAYNGQFF. In DNA, the CDR3 is TGCAGTGCTAGTGGCCGGAGCGGGGGGGCCTACAATGGGCAGTTCTTC.

This clonotype was seen many times. V gene TRBV7-2 combines with J gene TRBJ2-7, with D hard to call. Germline V gene sequence: CDR1 SGHTA, CDR2 FQGNSA. The CDR3 has 16 amino acids. The V end lost 5 bases, the J end lost 0 bases, and 17 bases lay between the germline ends. DNA of the CDR3: TGTGCCAGCAGCCCACATACCCTACAGATCTCCTACGAGCAGTACTTC. As protein: CASSPHTLQISYEQYF.

Remarks on this clonotype: The CDR3 carries no conserved terminal phenylalanine or tryptophan, so it likely arises from a read error. The rearrangement links TRBV7-2 to TRBJ1-4; D ambiguous. Germline V lookup: CDR1 SGHTA, CDR2 FQGNSA. The V gene lost 1 base and the J gene lost 5 bases, with 5 bases spanning the gap. The CDR3 runs 13 residues. CDR3 sequence: CASSLGWNEKLFL. In DNA, the CDR3 is TGTGCCAGCAGCTTAGGCTGGAATGAAAAACTGTTTCTT.

This clonotype has more than one count but fewer than ten. In DNA, the CDR3 is TGTGCCAGCAGCCCACTAGCTGGCACCGGGGAGCTGTTTTTT. Protein sequence: CASSPLAGTGELFF. J is TRBJ2-2 and V is TRBV6-1; D possibly corresponds to TRBD2 (6 bases). This CDR3 comprises 14 residues. Germline V CDR1 and CDR2: MNHNS, SASEGT. V lost 6 bases, J lost 4 bases, and 12 bases lay in between.

This clonotype was picked up a small number of times. The chain recombines TRBV3-1 with TRBJ2-1, with 10 nucleotides matching TRBD2. The CDR3 spans 18 residues. J was trimmed by 6 bases and V by 0 bases; bases with no gene match: 11. Germline loops: CDR1 LGHDT, CDR2 YNNKEL (reference sequence). This CDR3 is CASSQDRPSSGRINEQFF. Here the CDR3 DNA reads TGTGCCAGCAGCCAAGATCGACCCTCTAGCGGGAGAATCAATGAGCAGTTCTTC.

This clonotype was observed a single time. The rearrangement links TRBV9 to TRBJ2-5, with TRBD2 as a possible D gene (6 bases). Germline CDR1 and CDR2: SGDLS and YYNGEE. Trimming removed 2 bases from V and 9 bases from J, with 26 bases in between. This CDR3 has 17 residues. CDR3 sequence (DNA): TGTGCCAGCAGCGTCGATCCCGGGAGCTCCCTACTAGGGGCCCAGTACTTC. Translation gives CASSVDPGSSLLGAQYF.

The rearrangement links TRBV6-2 or TRBV6-3 to TRBJ1-1; D remains unclear. The V end lost 6 bases, the J end lost 3 bases, and 8 bases lay between the germline ends. The CDR3 runs to 12 residues. CDR1 MNHEY and CDR2 SVGEGT come from the germline V gene. CDR3 nucleotide sequence: TGTGCCAGCAGCCGGCTGTACACTGAAGCTTTCTTT. This sequence encodes CASSRLYTEAFF.

Many counts were recorded for this clonotype. The CDR3 region has the DNA TGTGCCAGCAGCCTGAGCGGGAGGGCAGATACGCAGTATTTT. As protein: CASSLSGRADTQYF. The V and J genes are TRBV3-1 and TRBJ2-3; 10 bases are shared with TRBD2. The CDR3 has 14 amino acids. Germline V gene lookup returns CDR1 LGHDT and CDR2 YNNKEL (reference sequence). J was trimmed by 4 bases and V by 4 bases; bases with no gene match: 2.

This clonotype was picked up a small number of times. The CDR3 DNA sequence: TGTGCCAGCTCACTTAGAACCGGGACAGGGTATAATGAGCAGTTCTTC. As protein: CASSLRTGTGYNEQFF. The J gene is TRBJ2-1, the V gene TRBV18; 9 nucleotides agree with TRBD1. The germline V gene has CDR1 KGHSH and CDR2 LQKENI. There are 16 residues in the CDR3. V shed 4 bases, J shed 7 bases, and the junction held 11 bases outside the gene matches.

This clonotype was observed at least ten times. J is TRBJ2-1 and V is TRBV11-2, with D possibly being TRBD1 (5 bases). The CDR3 is 13 residues long. V dropped 5 bases and J dropped 12 bases, with 17 bases sitting between them. Germline CDR1 is SGHAT and CDR2 is FQNNGV. The DNA for the CDR3 is TGTGCCAGCAGCCCCACCCTCGGGCAGGGGCAGTTCTTC. Protein: CASSPTLGQGQFF.

This clonotype was detected many times. The genes are TRBV12-3 or TRBV12-4 and TRBJ2-3, with D tentatively TRBD2 (7 bases). Trimming stripped 7 bases from V and 4 bases from J, with 12 bases between. This CDR3 contains 13 residues. The CDR3 DNA sequence: TGTGCCAGCATAGGGGAGGGGGCAGATACGCAGTATTTT. This sequence encodes CASIGEGADTQYF.